These T cell receptor beta chains were read from a single sample in a study of blood T cell repertoires in COVID-19. Method: immunoSEQ multiplex PCR; TCRdb's copy keeps in-frame clones and lacks some. The sample records 200,000 to 250,000 clones, about 90% being singletons. Sequenced sample: PBMCs or T cells enriched from blood (not recorded which). The receptors shown here come from a man between 25 and 39 years old who had been exposed to COVID-19. The conserved cysteine and the conserved F or W are not part of the CDR3 here. Fields, in order: V gene, clone size, CDR3 length, CDR3 protein. Rows may omit the clone size; those that give it use once, few, many or a size class.

TRBV7-9	NA	16	ASSLVFSASLTNYGYT
TRBV12-5	NA	13	ASGLRARDYNEQF
TRBV4-1	NA	15	ASSQAIPSEGSYEQY
TRBV6-5	NA	13	GTESGRAYQETQY
TRBV19	NA	13	ASSPPPTVNYGYT
TRBV12-3/TRBV12-4	NA	11	ASRLSLNQPQH
TRBV2	NA	11	ASMLGQNQPQH
TRBV4-2	once	13	ASSQPTGGNSPLH
TRBV7-9	NA	13	ASSSDRGTGNTIY
TRBV5-8	NA	15	ASSLVWTGLRGTEAF
TRBV5-1	NA	11	ASSLGRANEQF
TRBV7-9	NA	12	ASSLTGSGEKLF
TRBV5-4	few	17	ASSLRGESGGGPINIQY
TRBV5-1	NA	14	ASSFAYRGPYNEQF
TRBV27	many	13	ASSWGQAVTDTQY
TRBV11-3	NA	11	ASSLVEFGELF
TRBV19	NA	10	ATRGGLYEQY
TRBV25-1	NA	11	ASSGGDAGELF
TRBV4-2	NA	14	ASSQAWDRAIAPLH
TRBV18	NA	12	ASSLRTGETEAF
TRBV21-1	NA	10	ASSPYLEKLF
TRBV3-1/TRBV3-2	NA	10	ACGAPSYGYT
TRBV27	once	12	ASRRSGQGLGYT
TRBV12-5	once	15	ASGLILKGQGYNEQF
TRBV6-5	once	11	ASSFSQGRGYT
TRBV19	once	12	ASEGQGYAQPQH
TRBV11-2	once	13	ASSLGVLGDTEAF
TRBV7-9	NA	13	ASSLLQGPQETQY
TRBV14	NA	11	ASSLVGPDTQY
TRBV15	NA	12	ATSRVHTQETQY
TRBV27	NA	11	ASSLGSNQPQH
TRBV25-1	NA	12	ASSEYGDSYEQY
TRBV10-3	NA	13	AISETDRGTAEAF
TRBV6-2/TRBV6-3	NA	12	ASSITEVNYGYT
TRBV10-3	NA	13	AISESTRSQGSQY